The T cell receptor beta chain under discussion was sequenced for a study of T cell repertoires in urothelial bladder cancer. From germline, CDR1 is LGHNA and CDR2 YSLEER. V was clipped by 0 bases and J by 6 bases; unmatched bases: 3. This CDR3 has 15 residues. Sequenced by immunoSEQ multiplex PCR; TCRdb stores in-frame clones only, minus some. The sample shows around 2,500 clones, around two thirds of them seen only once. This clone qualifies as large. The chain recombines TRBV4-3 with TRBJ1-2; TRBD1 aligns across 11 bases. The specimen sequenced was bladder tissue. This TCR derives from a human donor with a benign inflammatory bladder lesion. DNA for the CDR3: TGCGCCAGCAGCCAAGATAGGACAGGGGGCGATGGCTACACCTTC. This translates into CASSQDRTGGDGYTF.